These 24 T cell receptor beta chains share one sample of origin, sequenced in a study of PD-1 blockade in classical Hodgkin lymphoma. Following autologous stem cell transplantation, relapse occurred in every patient, and exposure to brentuximab vedotin varied. Here immunoSEQ multiplex PCR was the method, and the copy in TCRdb shows in-frame clones only, minus some. This table holds around 99,000 clones, 81% found once. The sequenced sample was peripheral blood mononuclear cells (PBMCs), obtained before the second cycle of nivolumab. The receptors derive from a human donor with classical Hodgkin lymphoma.

The J gene is TRBJ1-4, the V gene TRBV27; maybe TRBD1 (6 bases). The CDR3 has 15 residues. CDR1 and CDR2 (germline): MNHEY, SMNVEV (reference sequence). V gave up 4 bases and J gave up 6 bases, with 15 bases separating them. CDR3 amino acids: CASSSLGGSYEKLFF. CDR3 DNA sequence: TGTGCCAGCAGTTCCCTGGGGGGCAGTTATGAAAAACTGTTTTTT.

V and J are TRBV11-1 and TRBJ2-1, with D unclear. Trimming removed 1 base at V and 5 bases at J, with 6 bases between. The CDR3 is made up of 13 amino acids. Germline CDR1 reads SGHAT; CDR2 reads FQDESV (reference sequence). The CDR3: CASSLGRHNEQFF. DNA of the CDR3: TGTGCCAGCAGCTTAGGGCGGCACAATGAGCAGTTCTTC.

The chain joins TRBV7-9 to TRBJ2-1; 10 bases are a match to TRBD2. J lost 5 bases, V lost 5 bases, and 9 bases had no gene match. Germline V gene data show CDR1 as SEHNR and CDR2 as FQNEAQ (reference sequence). This CDR3 spans 16 amino acids. The CDR3 reads CASSLSLAGAHNEQFF. For the CDR3, the DNA is TGTGCCAGCAGCCTATCCCTAGCGGGAGCGCACAATGAGCAGTTCTTC.

The CDR3 sequence is CASSQEPTTGELFF. The CDR3 coding sequence is TGCGCCAGCAGCCAAGAACCCACCACCGGGGAGCTGTTTTTT. The V gene is TRBV4-1, the J gene TRBJ2-2; no definite D call. This CDR3 contains 14 residues. V dropped 0 bases and J dropped 4 bases, with 6 bases sitting between them. CDR1 MGHRA and CDR2 YSYEKL come from the germline V gene.

This chain joins TRBV5-1 and TRBJ2-1; TRBD2 aligns across 8 bases. CDR3 length equals 17 residues. The germline CDR1 and CDR2 sequences are SGHRS and YFSETQ. V gave up 4 bases and J gave up 10 bases; unmatched junction bases: 19. The CDR3 sequence: CASSPFTGTRSSWEQFF. CDR3 bases: TGCGCCAGCAGCCCATTTACCGGGACTAGAAGTAGCTGGGAGCAGTTCTTC.

This clone has a single count. The CDR3 spells CASLALTDTQYF. In DNA form, the CDR3 reads TGTGCCAGCTTAGCCCTCACAGATACGCAGTATTTT. The chain has TRBV7-9 and TRBJ2-3; the D is unclear. Germline V gene sequence: CDR1 SEHNR, CDR2 FQNEAQ (reference sequence). V shed 8 bases and J shed 2 bases, with 8 bases lying between them. The CDR3 length is 12 residues.

This clone occurred a few times. In DNA, the CDR3 is TGTGCCAGTAGCCCCGGGAGGAGCTCCTACGAGCAGTACTTC. Encoded protein: CASSPGRSSYEQYF. The chain couples TRBV19 to TRBJ2-7, with 7 nucleotides matching TRBD2. V gave up 6 bases and J gave up 0 bases; unmatched junction bases: 5. Looked up from germline, CDR1 is LNHDA and CDR2 is SQIVND (reference sequence). This CDR3 has 14 residues.

The rearrangement joins TRBV28 to TRBJ1-1; D possibly corresponds to TRBD1 (5 bases). This CDR3 region has 15 residues. Germline V gene data show CDR1 as MDHEN and CDR2 as SYDVKM. The V end lost 8 bases, the J end lost 4 bases, and 20 bases lay between the germline ends. The DNA for the CDR3 is TGTGCCAGCGGGCTCGGGGCGACTGCGGGCACTGAAGCTTTCTTT. Its protein is CASGLGATAGTEAFF.

V is TRBV18 and J is TRBJ2-1, with 11 nucleotides matching TRBD1. Germline CDR1 is KGHSH and CDR2 is LQKENI. The CDR3 contains 15 residues. Losses at the gene ends were 2 bases for V and 6 bases for J; bases not matched to a gene: 3. The CDR3, as DNA: TGTGCCAGCTCACCAACCGGGACAGGGGGCAATGAGCAGTTCTTC. Translating gives CASSPTGTGGNEQFF.

This clone was seen more than once but under ten times. V is TRBV9 and J is TRBJ1-5, with 8 bases matching TRBD1. The CDR3 length is 14 residues. CDR1 and CDR2 from the germline V gene are SGDLS and YYNGEE. Unmatched junction bases numbered 10, after V lost 4 bases and J lost 10 bases. CDR3 nucleotides: TGTGCCAGCAGCCAGGGACAGGTTGGGAATCCCCAGCATTTT. Amino acids: CASSQGQVGNPQHF.

CDR3: CASSSGRGRTTNEKLFF. CDR3 in DNA: TGTGCCAGCAGCTCGGGCAGGGGGCGGACAACTAATGAAAAACTGTTTTTT. The chain carries TRBV5-5 and TRBJ1-4; 8 bases are a match to TRBD1. This CDR3 has 17 amino acids. V lost 3 bases to trimming and J lost 0 bases; unmatched junction nucleotides: 7. The V gene's germline CDR1 is SGHKS and CDR2 YYEKEE (reference sequence).

This clone was seen once. V and J are TRBV5-4 and TRBJ2-5, with a tentative D call TRBD2 (6 bases). V was trimmed by 0 bases and J by 3 bases, leaving 9 bases between them. The germline V gene has CDR1 SGHNT and CDR2 YYREEE (reference sequence). There are 14 residues in the CDR3. Written as DNA, the CDR3 is TGTGCCAGCAGCTTGGGGGGCGGGAAAGAGACCCAGTACTTC. Protein: CASSLGGGKETQYF.

This sequence joins TRBV4-1 and TRBJ2-4; 8 nucleotides match TRBD2. Germline values: CDR1 MGHRA, CDR2 YSYEKL. V shed 1 base, J shed 15 bases, and the junction held 8 bases outside the gene matches. CDR3 length equals 13 residues. The CDR3 here is CASSQVPGLEGYF. The CDR3 DNA reads as TGCGCCAGCAGCCAAGTGCCGGGACTAGAGGGGTACTTC.

J is TRBJ2-3 and V is TRBV10-3, with TRBD2 matching over 10 bases. The V gene end was trimmed by 6 bases and the J gene end by 0 bases; junction bases not matched to a gene: 3. The CDR3 has 15 amino acids. Germline CDR1 and CDR2: ENHRY and SYGVKD. The CDR3 nucleotides are TGTGCCATCAGAGGACTAGCGGCTAGCACAGATACGCAGTATTTT. Residues: CAIRGLAASTDTQYF.

The chain has TRBV6-5 and TRBJ1-5; 8 bases map to TRBD1. CDR3 length equals 16 residues. V lost 4 bases and J lost 2; bases outside the gene matches: 7. Germline assignment: CDR1 MNHEY and CDR2 SVGAGI. The DNA of the CDR3 is TGTGCCAGCAGTTCAAGACAGGGGATGGGCAATCAGCCCCAGCATTTT. Translation gives CASSSRQGMGNQPQHF.

Sample share makes this clone medium-sized. V usage is TRBV29-1 and J usage is TRBJ2-7, with D maybe TRBD2 (5 bases). The V end lost 3 bases, the J end lost 3 bases, and 12 bases lay between the germline ends. The CDR3 is 13 residues long. In germline, CDR1 is SQVTM, CDR2 ANQGSEA. The DNA of the CDR3 is TGCAGCGTTGAGCCGACTGAGGGCTACGAGCAGTACTTC. The encoded protein is CSVEPTEGYEQYF.

J is TRBJ2-7 and V is TRBV28; perhaps TRBD2 as D (6 bases). Trimming took off 1 base at V and 9 bases at J, with 25 bases between the two ends. Germline CDR1 and CDR2: MDHEN and SYDVKM. The CDR3 totals 17 residues. CDR3 in DNA: TGTGCCAGCAGTTTATTCGGGGGTGGCGACGCCCGGATAAGGCAGTACTTC. Translation: CASSLFGGGDARIRQYF.

The chain couples TRBV29-1 to TRBJ2-2, with a tentative D call TRBD1 (6 bases). Trimming removed 7 bases at V and 0 bases at J, with 21 bases between. The germline V gene encodes CDR1 SQVTM and CDR2 ANQGSEA. The CDR3 extends over 17 amino acids. In DNA form, the CDR3 reads TGCAGCGCTTTGTCTGGTTCTGGACAGTCGAACACCGGGGAGCTGTTTTTT. Amino acid sequence: CSALSGSGQSNTGELFF.

This rearrangement joins TRBV18 to TRBJ1-5, with D tentatively TRBD1 (5 bases). There are 15 residues in the CDR3. V lost 6 bases and J lost 10, with 22 bases in between. Germline CDR1 KGHSH, CDR2 LQKENI. CDR3 sequence reads: CASSPAGTHLRPQHF. The CDR3, as DNA: TGTGCCAGCTCCCCCGCCGGGACCCATTTACGTCCCCAGCATTTT.

The chain recombines TRBV5-1 with TRBJ2-7, with 8 bases matching TRBD1. V was pared by 1 base and J by 0 bases, with 6 bases of the junction left unmatched. CDR1 and CDR2 from the germline V gene are SGHRS and YFSETQ. The CDR3 extends over 16 amino acids. CDR3 coding DNA: TGCGCCAGCAGCTTGCTACCGGGACAGGCCTCCTACGAGCAGTACTTC. Protein product: CASSLLPGQASYEQYF.

This clone appeared a few times. V gene TRBV14 combines with J gene TRBJ2-2, with D tentatively TRBD2 (6 bases). Germline V gene lookup returns CDR1 SGHDN and CDR2 FVKESK. The CDR3 has 13 residues. V dropped 4 bases and J dropped 4 bases, with 7 bases sitting between them. The CDR3 sequence is CASSRDFTGELFF. The CDR3 nucleotides are TGTGCCAGCAGCCGGGACTTCACCGGGGAGCTGTTTTTT.

This chain connects TRBV5-1 to TRBJ2-7; D possibly corresponds to TRBD2 (5 bases). Per the germline V gene, CDR1 is SGHRS and CDR2 is YFSETQ. V was shortened by 2 bases and J by 0 bases, with 12 bases between the two germline ends. The CDR3 loop spans 15 amino acids. The CDR3 sequence: CASSLGPGNSYEQYF. Written as DNA, the CDR3 is TGCGCCAGCAGCTTAGGACCGGGAAACTCCTACGAGCAGTACTTC.

The V gene is TRBV7-6, the J gene TRBJ2-3; TRBD2 matches 8 bases. V dropped 5 bases and J dropped 6; count of bases not matched to a gene: 16. Germline V gene lookup returns CDR1 SGHVS and CDR2 FNYEAQ. This CDR3 is 17 amino acids long. The CDR3 sequence: CASSLGAGLGSTDTQYF. CDR3 coding DNA: TGTGCCAGCAGCCTAGGCGCGGGACTAGGTTCTACGGATACGCAGTATTTT. Full variable domain (remainder filled in from reference TRBV7-6 and TRBJ2-3): GAGVSQSPRYKVTKRGQDVALRCDPISGHVSLYWYRQALGQGPEFLTYFNYEAQQDKSGLPNDRFSAERPEGSISTLTIQRTEQRDSAMYRCASSLGAGLGSTDTQYFGPGTRLTVL.

V gene TRBV7-2 combines with J gene TRBJ2-4, with D perhaps given as TRBD1 or TRBD2 (5 bases each). CDR3 size: 13 residues. Germline CDR1 is SGHTA and CDR2 is FQGNSA. Trimming removed 0 bases from V and 11 bases from J, with 11 bases in between. The CDR3: CASSLAGTSLQYF. The CDR3, as DNA: TGTGCCAGCAGCTTAGCGGGGACGAGCCTTCAGTACTTC.